This T cell receptor (beta chain) stems from a study of blood T cell repertoires in COVID-19. Overall study context: The analysed material was cDNA or gDNA that came from T cells, B-cell-depleted T cells, or PBMCs.

V lost 3 bases to trimming and J lost 2 bases; unmatched junction nucleotides: 15. Germline values: CDR1 SGHRS, CDR2 YFSETQ. The CDR3 runs 18 residues. The data were produced by immunoSEQ multiplex PCR, yet TCRdb's version contains in-frame clones alone and is incomplete. The table lists approximately 210,000 clones, around four fifths of them singletons. The chain recombines TRBV5-1 with TRBJ1-1, with 8 bases fitting TRBD1. This TCR derives from a human donor in a cohort sampled during active COVID-19. The sequencing input was peripheral blood. CDR3 DNA sequence: TGCGCCAGCAGCTGGGGACAGGTTAATCCTCTGTATAACACTGAAGCTTTCTTT. Its protein product is CASSWGQVNPLYNTEAFF.